The T cell receptor (beta chain) under discussion was sequenced for a study of T cell changes during pregnancy in multiple sclerosis. Clones were read by immunoSEQ multiplex PCR, and TCRdb kept only the in-frame ones, dropping some. The repertoire holds around 79,000 clones, with 75% to 95% as singletons. Germline lookup yields CDR1 SGDLS and CDR2 YYNGEE. The CDR3 runs 14 residues. Trimming pared 0 bases from V and 5 bases from J, leaving 11 bases between. The receptor's source is a female donor with multiple sclerosis, enrolled in a pregnancy study. The chain couples TRBV9 to TRBJ1-2; D not resolved. The material sequenced was CD4+ T cells from peripheral blood mononuclear cells, taken in the second trimester of pregnancy. The CDR3 region is CASSVAQTSYGYTF. CDR3 bases: TGTGCCAGCAGCGTAGCTCAGACATCTTATGGCTACACCTTC.